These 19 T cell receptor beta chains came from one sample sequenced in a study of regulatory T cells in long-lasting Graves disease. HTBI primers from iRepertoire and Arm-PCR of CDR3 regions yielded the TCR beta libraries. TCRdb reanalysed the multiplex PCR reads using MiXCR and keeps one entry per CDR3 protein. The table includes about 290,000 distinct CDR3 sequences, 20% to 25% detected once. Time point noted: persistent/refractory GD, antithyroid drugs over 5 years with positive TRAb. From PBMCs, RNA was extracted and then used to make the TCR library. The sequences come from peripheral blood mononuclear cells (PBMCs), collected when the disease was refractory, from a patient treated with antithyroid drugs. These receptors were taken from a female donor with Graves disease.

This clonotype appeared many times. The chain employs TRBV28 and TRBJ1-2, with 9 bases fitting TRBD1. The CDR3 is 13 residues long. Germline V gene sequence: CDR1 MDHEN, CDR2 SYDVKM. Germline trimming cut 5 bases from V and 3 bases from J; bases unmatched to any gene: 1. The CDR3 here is CASSTGGYYGYTF. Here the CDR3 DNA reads TGTGCCAGCAGTACAGGGGGCTACTATGGCTACACCTTC.

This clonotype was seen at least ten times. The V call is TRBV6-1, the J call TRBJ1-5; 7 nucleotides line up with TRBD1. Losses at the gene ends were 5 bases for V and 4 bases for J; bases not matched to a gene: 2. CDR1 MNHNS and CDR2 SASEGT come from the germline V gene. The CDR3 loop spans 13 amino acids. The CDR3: CASSTDRNQPQHF. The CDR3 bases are TGTGCCAGCAGTACGGACAGGAATCAGCCCCAGCATTTT.

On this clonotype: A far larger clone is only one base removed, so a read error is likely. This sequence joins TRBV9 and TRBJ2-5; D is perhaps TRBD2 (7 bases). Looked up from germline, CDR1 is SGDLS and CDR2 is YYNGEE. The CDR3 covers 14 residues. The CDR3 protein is CASSLGGRLEPQYF. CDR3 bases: TGTGCCAGCAGTCTCGGGGGGCGTTTAGAGCCCCAGTACTTC.

CDR3 in amino acids: CASSQNQRGGELFF. CDR3 nucleotides: TGTGCCAGCAGCCAAAACCAACGCGGCGGGGAGCTGTTTTTT. The J gene is TRBJ2-2, the V gene TRBV14; D is undetermined. V lost 2 bases and J 7 bases, leaving 11 bases between the germline ends. The CDR3 is 14 amino acids. Germline-derived CDR1 and CDR2 are SGHDN and FVKESK.

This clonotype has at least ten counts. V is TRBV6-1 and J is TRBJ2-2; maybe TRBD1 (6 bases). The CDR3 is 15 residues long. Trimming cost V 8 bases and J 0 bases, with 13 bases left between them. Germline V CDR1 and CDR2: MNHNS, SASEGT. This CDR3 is CASRPTGTNTGELFF. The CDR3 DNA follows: TGTGCCAGCCGTCCTACAGGGACGAACACCGGGGAGCTGTTTTTT.

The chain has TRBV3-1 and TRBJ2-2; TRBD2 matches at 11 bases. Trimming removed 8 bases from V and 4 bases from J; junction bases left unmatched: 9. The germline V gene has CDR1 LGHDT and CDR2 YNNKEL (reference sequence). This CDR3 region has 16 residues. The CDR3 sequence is CASCGTSGLTTGELFF. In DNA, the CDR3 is TGTGCCAGCTGTGGGACTAGCGGCCTAACCACCGGGGAGCTGTTTTTT.

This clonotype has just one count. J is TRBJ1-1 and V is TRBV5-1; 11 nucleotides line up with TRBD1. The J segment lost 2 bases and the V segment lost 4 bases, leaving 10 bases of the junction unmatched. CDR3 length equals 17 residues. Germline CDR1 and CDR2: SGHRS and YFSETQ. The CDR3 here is CASSPGQGAALNTEAFF. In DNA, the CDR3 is TGCGCCAGCAGCCCAGGACAGGGGGCGGCACTTAACACTGAAGCTTTCTTT.

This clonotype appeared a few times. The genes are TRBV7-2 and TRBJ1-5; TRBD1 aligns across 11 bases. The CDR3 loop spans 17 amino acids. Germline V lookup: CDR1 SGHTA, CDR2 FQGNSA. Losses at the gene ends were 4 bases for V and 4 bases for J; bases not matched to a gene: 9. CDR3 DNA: TGTGCCAGCAGCTCAGCCGGGACAGGGGGAGGAAATCAGCCCCAGCATTTT. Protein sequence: CASSSAGTGGGNQPQHF. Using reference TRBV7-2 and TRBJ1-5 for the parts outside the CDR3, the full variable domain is GAGVSQSPSNKVTEKGKDVELRCDPISGHTALYWYRQSLGQGLEFLIYFQGNSAPDKSGLPSDRFSAERTGGSVSTLTIQRTQQEDSAVYLCASSSAGTGGGNQPQHFGDGTRLSIL.

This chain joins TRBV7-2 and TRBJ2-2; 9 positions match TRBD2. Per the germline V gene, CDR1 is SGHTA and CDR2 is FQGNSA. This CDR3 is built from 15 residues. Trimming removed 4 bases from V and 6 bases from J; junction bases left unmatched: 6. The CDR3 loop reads CASSYSSGKAGELFF. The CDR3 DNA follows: TGTGCCAGCAGCTACTCTAGCGGGAAGGCCGGGGAGCTGTTTTTT.

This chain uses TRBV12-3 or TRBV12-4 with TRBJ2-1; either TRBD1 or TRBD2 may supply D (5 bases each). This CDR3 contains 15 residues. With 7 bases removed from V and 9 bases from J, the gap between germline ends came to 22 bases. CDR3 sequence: CASTQNGGAGREQFF. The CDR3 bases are TGTGCCAGCACCCAGAATGGGGGAGCCGGGCGTGAGCAGTTCTTC.

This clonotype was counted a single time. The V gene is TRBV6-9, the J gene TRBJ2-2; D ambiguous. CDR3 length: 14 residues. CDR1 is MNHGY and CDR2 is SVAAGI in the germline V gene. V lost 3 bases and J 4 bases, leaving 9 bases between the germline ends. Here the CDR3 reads CASSYEVSTGELFF. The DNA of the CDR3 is TGTGCCAGCAGTTACGAAGTATCCACCGGGGAGCTGTTTTTT.

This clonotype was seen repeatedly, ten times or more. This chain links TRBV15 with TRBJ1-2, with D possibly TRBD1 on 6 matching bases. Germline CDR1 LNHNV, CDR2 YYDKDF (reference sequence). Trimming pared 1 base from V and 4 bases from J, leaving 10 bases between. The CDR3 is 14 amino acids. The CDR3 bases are TGTGCCACCAGCAGAGCCCCGACAGGCTATGGCTACACCTTC. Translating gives CATSRAPTGYGYTF.

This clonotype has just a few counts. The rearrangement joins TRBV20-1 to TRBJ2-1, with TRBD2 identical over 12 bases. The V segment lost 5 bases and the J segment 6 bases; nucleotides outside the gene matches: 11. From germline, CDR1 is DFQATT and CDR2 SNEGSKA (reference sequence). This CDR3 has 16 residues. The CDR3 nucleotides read TGCAGTGCTCCACTAGCGGGAGGCTTCTGGGGCAATGAGCAGTTCTTC. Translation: CSAPLAGGFWGNEQFF.

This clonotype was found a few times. CDR3 nucleotides: TGTGCCACCCATAGCAATCAGCCCCAGCATTTT. Translating gives CATHSNQPQHF. The V call is TRBV28, the J call TRBJ1-5; the D is unclear. V was cut by 10 bases and J by 0 bases, with 4 bases left in between. Looked up from germline, CDR1 is MDHEN and CDR2 is SYDVKM. There are 11 residues in the CDR3.

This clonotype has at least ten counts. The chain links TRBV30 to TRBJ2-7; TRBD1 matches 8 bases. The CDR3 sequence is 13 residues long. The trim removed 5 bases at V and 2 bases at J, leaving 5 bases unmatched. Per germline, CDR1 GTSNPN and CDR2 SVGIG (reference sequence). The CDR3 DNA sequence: TGTGCCTGGGTCCGGGACAGGCCCTACGAGCAGTACTTC. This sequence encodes CAWVRDRPYEQYF.

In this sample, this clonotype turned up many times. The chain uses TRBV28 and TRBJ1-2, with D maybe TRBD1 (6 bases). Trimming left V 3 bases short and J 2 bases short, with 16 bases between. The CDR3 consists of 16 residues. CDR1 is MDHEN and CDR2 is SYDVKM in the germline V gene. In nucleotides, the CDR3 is TGTGCCAGCAGTTTCCCCACCACAGGGTTGAACTATGGCTACACCTTC. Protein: CASSFPTTGLNYGYTF.

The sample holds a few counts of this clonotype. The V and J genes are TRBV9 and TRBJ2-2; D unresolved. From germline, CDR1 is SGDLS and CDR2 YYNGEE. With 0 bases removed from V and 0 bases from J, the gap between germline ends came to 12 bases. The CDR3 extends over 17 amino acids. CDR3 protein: CASSVASLVANTGELFF. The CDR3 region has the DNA TGTGCCAGCAGCGTAGCTTCCCTAGTAGCGAACACCGGGGAGCTGTTTTTT.

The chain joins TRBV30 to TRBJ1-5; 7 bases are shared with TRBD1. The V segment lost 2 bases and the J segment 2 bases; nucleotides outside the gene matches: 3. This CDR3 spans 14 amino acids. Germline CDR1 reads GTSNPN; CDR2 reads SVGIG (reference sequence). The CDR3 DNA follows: TGTGCCTGGAGTAACGGACAGGGCAATCAGCCCCAGCATTTT. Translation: CAWSNGQGNQPQHF.

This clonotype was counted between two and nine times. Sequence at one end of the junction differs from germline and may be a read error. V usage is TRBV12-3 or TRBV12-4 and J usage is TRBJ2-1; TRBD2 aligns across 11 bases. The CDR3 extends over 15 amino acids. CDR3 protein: CASRLAGGPPNEQFF. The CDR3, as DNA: TGTGCCAGCAGGTTAGCGGGAGGGCCTCCCAATGAGCAGTTCTTC.